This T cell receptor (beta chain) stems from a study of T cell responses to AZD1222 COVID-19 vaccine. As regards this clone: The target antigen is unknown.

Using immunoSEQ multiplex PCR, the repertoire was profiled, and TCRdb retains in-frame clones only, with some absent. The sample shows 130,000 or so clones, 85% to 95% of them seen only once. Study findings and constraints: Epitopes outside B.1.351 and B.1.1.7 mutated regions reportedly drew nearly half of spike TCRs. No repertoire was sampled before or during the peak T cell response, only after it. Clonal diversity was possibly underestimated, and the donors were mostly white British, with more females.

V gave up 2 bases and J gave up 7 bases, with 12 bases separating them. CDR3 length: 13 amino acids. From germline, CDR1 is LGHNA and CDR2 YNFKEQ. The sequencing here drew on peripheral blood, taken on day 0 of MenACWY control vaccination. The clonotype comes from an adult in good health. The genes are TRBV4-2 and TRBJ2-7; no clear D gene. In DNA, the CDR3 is TGTGCCAGCAGCCAAAGATACACTGAAGAGCAGTACTTC. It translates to CASSQRYTEEQYF.